This T cell receptor (beta chain) stems from a study of shared clonotypes between healthy human individuals. Broader study findings: All-four-donor shared clonotypes had higher generation probabilities than non-shared clonotypes did.

CD45RO-negative, CCR7-selected cells formed the naive CD8 fraction, which excluded terminally differentiated effector memory CD45RA+ cells. Every immunoSEQ plate was one replicate of a subset's evenly spread DNA. In the source study's methods: Junction-only sequences without quality scores were provided by ImmunoSEQ, so filtering was different. Only in-frame clones appear in the TCRdb table, and some are missing; sequencing was by immunoSEQ multiplex PCR. V and J calls and clone size are copied from that table; D and trimming were computed from the DNA. The sample holds roughly 570,000 clones, roughly 98% seen once. About this clone: The antigen is undetermined.

This receptor was identified in a man aged 25 to 40 in good health. Sequencing used naive CD8+ T cells sorted from blood.

The CDR3 DNA follows: TGCGCCAGCAGCGAAGGACAGGGCAGCTCCTACGAGCAGTACTTC. It specifies CASSEGQGSSYEQYF. V usage is TRBV5-1 and J usage is TRBJ2-7; 8 nucleotides line up with TRBD1. V shed 4 bases, J shed 0 bases, and the junction held 6 bases outside the gene matches. Germline CDR1 and CDR2: SGHRS and YFSETQ. The CDR3 covers 15 residues. Full variable domain (remainder filled in from reference TRBV5-1 and TRBJ2-7): KAGVTQTPRYLIKTRGQQVTLSCSPISGHRSVSWYQQTPGQGLQFLFEYFSETQRNKGNFPGRFSGRQFSNSRSEMNVSTLELGDSALYLCASSEGQGSSYEQYFGPGTRLTVT.